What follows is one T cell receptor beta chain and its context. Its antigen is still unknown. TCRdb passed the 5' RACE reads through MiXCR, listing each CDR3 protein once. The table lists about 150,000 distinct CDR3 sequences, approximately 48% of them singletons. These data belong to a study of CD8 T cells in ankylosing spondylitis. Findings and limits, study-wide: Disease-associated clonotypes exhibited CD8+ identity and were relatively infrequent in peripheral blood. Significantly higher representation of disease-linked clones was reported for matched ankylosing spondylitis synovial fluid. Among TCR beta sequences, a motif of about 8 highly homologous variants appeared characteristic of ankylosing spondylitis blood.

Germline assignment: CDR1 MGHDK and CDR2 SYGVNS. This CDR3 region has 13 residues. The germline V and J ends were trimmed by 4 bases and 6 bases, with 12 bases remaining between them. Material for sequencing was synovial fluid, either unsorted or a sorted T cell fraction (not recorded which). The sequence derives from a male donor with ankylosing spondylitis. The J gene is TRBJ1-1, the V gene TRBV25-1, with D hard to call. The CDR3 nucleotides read TGTGCCAGCAGTGTTTGGGGTACAGCTGAAGCTTTCTTT. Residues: CASSVWGTAEAFF.